This TCR beta chain was recovered during a study of blood T cell repertoires in COVID-19. Study-level background: T cells, B-cell-depleted T cells, or PBMCs supplied cDNA or gDNA.

Authors' analysis steps: The assay estimated nucleated cells by amplifying reference gene primers. Generated by immunoSEQ multiplex PCR, the TCRdb table keeps only in-frame clones and is missing some. Clone size and V and J calls were adopted from that table, with D and trimming inferred from the DNA. The sample carries 150,000 or so clones, roughly 80% recorded once. V lost 2 bases, J lost 6 bases, and 10 bases stayed unmatched. The length of the CDR3 is 16 residues. CDR1 and CDR2 from the germline V gene are MDHEN and SYDVKM. The J gene is TRBJ2-3, the V gene TRBV28; 8 bases align to TRBD2. The sequence was collected from a woman aged 45-65 years with active or convalescent COVID-19. The sequencing input was peripheral blood. The CDR3 DNA reads TGTGCCAGCAGTTTAAGCGGTAGCGGGGTTGTGGATACGCAGTATTTT. It yields the protein CASSLSGSGVVDTQYF.